One sample yielded the 23 T cell receptor beta chains listed below, sequenced in a study of CD4 T cells in relation to SARS-CoV-2 and coronaviruses. Clones were read by immunoSEQ multiplex PCR, and TCRdb kept only the in-frame ones, dropping some. The repertoire holds around 45,000 clones, with more than 65% as singletons. Antigens of these TCRs are unknown. The sequencing input was naive CD4+ T cells from PBMCs, cultured in vitro. Described subset: naive CD4+ T cells isolated by negative enrichment. Every receptor here comes from an adult with COVID-19.

The gene calls are TRBV4-1 and TRBJ2-1; D is perhaps TRBD2 (6 bases). V was pared by 5 bases and J by 1 base, with 12 bases between. Germline assignment: CDR1 MGHRA and CDR2 YSYEKL. The CDR3 length is 15 residues. This CDR3 is CASSGRDLSYNEQFF. The DNA for the CDR3 is TGCGCCAGCAGCGGAAGGGACTTATCCTACAATGAGCAGTTCTTC.

The chain couples TRBV5-4 to TRBJ2-1, with TRBD1 matching over 7 bases. The CDR3 consists of 20 residues. Per the germline V gene, CDR1 is SGHNT and CDR2 is YYREEE (reference sequence). V lost 1 base to trimming and J lost 0 bases; unmatched junction nucleotides: 16. CDR3 region: CASSLRGLGRLTTSYNEQFF. CDR3 DNA: TGTGCCAGCAGCTTGAGGGGGCTAGGGCGGCTAACGACCTCCTACAATGAGCAGTTCTTC.

The chain employs TRBV28 and TRBJ1-1; D not certain. Between the trimmed V and J ends, which lost 5 bases and 4 bases, there was a span of 17 bases. There are 15 residues in the CDR3. Germline CDR1 and CDR2: MDHEN and SYDVKM. CDR3 sequence reads: CASSTLDLSITEAFF. CDR3 nucleotide sequence: TGTGCCAGCAGTACCCTAGACCTTAGTATCACTGAAGCTTTCTTT.

The chain has TRBV6-9 and TRBJ1-6; 10 nucleotides match TRBD1. This CDR3 comprises 21 residues. CDR1 and CDR2 (germline): MNHGY, SVAAGI. With 4 bases clipped from V and 0 bases from J, the junction kept 15 bases outside the gene matches. For the CDR3, the DNA is TGTGCCAGCAGTTGGGACAGGGGTACGAGATCATGGAGCTCCTATAATTCACCCCTCCACTTT. Its translation: CASSWDRGTRSWSSYNSPLHF.

The chain combines TRBV7-9 with TRBJ2-1; D is perhaps TRBD2 (6 bases). The CDR3 is 15 residues long. Per the germline V gene, CDR1 is SEHNR and CDR2 is FQNEAQ (reference sequence). The V end lost 2 bases, the J end lost 0 bases, and 8 bases lay between the germline ends. Here the CDR3 DNA reads TGTGCCAGCAGCTTACTAGCGAGCTCCTACAATGAGCAGTTCTTC. Translated, it gives CASSLLASSYNEQFF.

The V and J genes are TRBV30 and TRBJ1-5; no reliable D call. Germline lookup yields CDR1 GTSNPN and CDR2 SVGIG (reference sequence). There are 11 residues in the CDR3. The V gene lost 2 bases and the J gene lost 10 bases, with 9 bases spanning the gap. CDR3 in amino acids: CAWSLTGPQHF. The DNA of the CDR3 is TGTGCCTGGAGTCTCACGGGACCCCAGCATTTT.

The gene calls are TRBV4-1 and TRBJ1-2; no clear D. From germline, CDR1 is MGHRA and CDR2 YSYEKL. V was trimmed by 5 bases and J by 8 bases, leaving 9 bases between them. The CDR3 totals 11 residues. CDR3 protein: CASSTQFGYTF. The CDR3 DNA reads TGCGCCAGCAGCACCCAATTCGGCTACACCTTC.

The chain links TRBV5-5 to TRBJ1-2; TRBD1 might be the D (6 bases). The length of the CDR3 is 14 residues. Germline CDR1 and CDR2: SGHKS and YYEKEE (reference sequence). The V gene lost 6 bases and the J gene lost 4 bases, with 16 bases spanning the gap. CDR3 in amino acids: CASTTWTESYGYTF. CDR3 sequence (DNA): TGTGCCAGCACGACCTGGACAGAGTCCTATGGCTACACCTTC.

The CDR3 here is CASSPGRNGDQPQHF. In DNA form, the CDR3 reads TGTGCCAGCTCACCTGGCAGGAACGGTGATCAGCCCCAGCATTTT. V usage is TRBV18 and J usage is TRBJ1-5, with unresolved D. Per germline, CDR1 KGHSH and CDR2 LQKENI. V dropped 3 bases and J dropped 5 bases, with 14 bases sitting between them. This CDR3 has 15 amino acids.

The chain couples TRBV27 to TRBJ2-1; TRBD2 matches 10 bases. Trimming cost V 3 bases and J 8 bases; bases outside gene matches: 7. Germline lookup yields CDR1 MNHEY and CDR2 SMNVEV (reference sequence). The CDR3 has 15 amino acids. CDR3 DNA: TGTGCCAGCAGTTTGGGGACTAGCGTGGGAGATGAGCAGTTCTTC. As protein: CASSLGTSVGDEQFF.

The V call is TRBV6-5, the J call TRBJ2-7; D possibly uses TRBD1 or TRBD2 (5 bases each). The CDR3 consists of 14 residues. From germline, CDR1 is MNHEY and CDR2 SVGAGI. The V gene lost 6 bases and the J gene lost 7 bases, with 19 bases spanning the gap. The CDR3, as DNA: TGTGCCAGCAGCAACCGGGACCAAAGTAGGGAGCAGTACTTC. Translated: CASSNRDQSREQYF.

This rearrangement joins TRBV2 to TRBJ2-5; D ambiguous. The CDR3 totals 12 residues. Germline loops: CDR1 SNHLY, CDR2 FYNNEI. Trimming took off 3 bases at V and 3 bases at J, with 5 bases between the two ends. CDR3 in DNA: TGTGCCAGCAGTGATGACAAAGAGACCCAGTACTTC. Translating it yields CASSDDKETQYF.

This clone was seen a single time. The chain carries TRBV2 and TRBJ2-3; D could derive from TRBD1 or TRBD2 (5 bases each). Per germline, CDR1 SNHLY and CDR2 FYNNEI. This CDR3 spans 14 amino acids. V lost 10 bases to trimming and J lost 0 bases, with 14 bases between them. The chain's CDR3 is CATRGDASTDTQYF. The CDR3 DNA reads as TGTGCCACCCGAGGGGACGCAAGCACAGATACGCAGTATTTT.

This rearrangement joins TRBV18 to TRBJ2-3; D remains ambiguous. V was shortened by 4 bases and J by 3 bases, with 11 bases between the two germline ends. The CDR3 totals 14 residues. Germline V gene data show CDR1 as KGHSH and CDR2 as LQKENI. CDR3 region: CASSRESDTDTQYF. The CDR3 bases are TGTGCCAGCTCACGGGAAAGCGATACAGATACGCAGTATTTT. The full variable domain, with the rest looked up from reference TRBV18 and TRBJ2-3, is NAGVMQNPRHLVRRRGQEARLRCSPMKGHSHVYWYRQLPEEGLKFMVYLQKENIIDESGMPKERFSAEFPKEGPSILRIQQVVRGDSAAYFCASSRESDTDTQYFGPGTRLTVL.

The genes are TRBV6-5 and TRBJ1-2; D is undetermined. The length of the CDR3 is 12 residues. Trimming removed 2 bases from V and 6 bases from J, with 7 bases in between. Germline values: CDR1 MNHEY, CDR2 SVGAGI. CDR3: CASSYGGNGYTF. The DNA for the CDR3 is TGTGCCAGCAGTTACGGCGGGAATGGCTACACCTTC.

The rearrangement links TRBV6-2 or TRBV6-3 to TRBJ2-1; D possibly corresponds to TRBD1 (6 bases). The V end was cut by 6 bases, the J end by 0 bases, with 15 bases between. Germline V lookup: CDR1 MNHEY, CDR2 SVGEGT. The CDR3 contains 16 residues. The CDR3 nucleotides are TGTGCCAGCAGCCCCGCACAGGGAAGCTCCTACAATGAGCAGTTCTTC. Protein product: CASSPAQGSSYNEQFF.

The chain links TRBV15 to TRBJ1-2; 7 nucleotides agree with TRBD1. CDR3 length: 17 amino acids. The junction had 11 bases not matched to a gene; V was cut back by 0 bases and J by 4 bases. Germline V gene sequence: CDR1 LNHNV, CDR2 YYDKDF (reference sequence). The CDR3 sequence: CATSRDFPRDSVYGYTF. CDR3 nucleotide sequence: TGTGCCACCAGCAGAGATTTTCCTCGGGACAGCGTCTATGGCTACACCTTC.

V and J are TRBV7-9 and TRBJ2-1; the D call may be TRBD1 or TRBD2 (6 bases each). Germline V gives CDR1 SEHNR, CDR2 FQNEAQ (reference sequence). The germline V and J ends were trimmed by 6 bases and 8 bases, with 17 bases remaining between them. The CDR3 loop spans 14 amino acids. Here the CDR3 reads CASSPPGARDEQFF. CDR3 in DNA: TGTGCCAGCAGTCCCCCGGGGGCCCGCGATGAGCAGTTCTTC.

This chain's CDR3 is CASSQDPGSEQYF. The CDR3, as DNA: TGTGCCAGCTCACAGGATCCGGGGAGCGAGCAGTACTTC. The rearrangement links TRBV18 to TRBJ2-7, with a weak D call TRBD2 (5 bases). The V end was cut by 4 bases, the J end by 6 bases, with 13 bases between. The CDR3 contains 13 residues. Germline V gene data show CDR1 as KGHSH and CDR2 as LQKENI.

The rearrangement links TRBV24-1 to TRBJ1-1; 8 bases are a match to TRBD1. J lost 5 bases, V lost 4 bases, and 14 bases had no gene match. Germline CDR1 is KGHDR and CDR2 is SFDVKD. The CDR3 has 17 residues. The CDR3 loop is CATSDHDRDRSVTEAFF. In DNA, the CDR3 is TGTGCCACCAGTGACCACGACCGGGACAGGTCGGTTACTGAAGCTTTCTTT.

The chain couples TRBV24-1 to TRBJ1-5; D not certain. This CDR3 is built from 18 residues. The germline gives CDR1 KGHDR, CDR2 SFDVKD. V lost 0 bases and J 0 bases, leaving 14 bases between the germline ends. The CDR3 bases are TGTGCCACCAGTGATTTGCAGATACAGCCGTATAGCAATCAGCCCCAGCATTTT. The encoded protein is CATSDLQIQPYSNQPQHF.

This rearrangement joins TRBV6-2 or TRBV6-3 to TRBJ1-2, with D uncertain. Trimming removed 0 bases from V and 8 bases from J, with 10 bases in between. The CDR3 length is 13 residues. In germline, CDR1 is MNHEY, CDR2 SVGEGT. CDR3 sequence (DNA): TGTGCCAGCAGTTACTCAGCCAGGCAGGGCTACACCTTC. Amino acid sequence: CASSYSARQGYTF.

This rearrangement joins TRBV28 to TRBJ2-7; 8 nucleotides match TRBD2. The CDR3 consists of 14 residues. V gave up 6 bases and J gave up 0 bases; unmatched junction bases: 4. The germline V gene encodes CDR1 MDHEN and CDR2 SYDVKM. The CDR3 protein is CASSGGGSSYEQYF. The CDR3 DNA sequence: TGTGCCAGCAGCGGGGGGGGGTCCTCCTACGAGCAGTACTTC.